These T cell receptor beta chains were read from a single sample in a study of post-analysis software for immune sequencing data. TCRdb ran MiXCR on the PCR reads and lists one entry per CDR3 protein. Among hundreds of thousands of distinct CDR3 sequences listed, about 32% were seen once. Source material: blood. The receptors here all came from a girl between 10 and 17 years old with multiple sclerosis. CDR3s include the opening cysteine and the closing phenylalanine or tryptophan. Each record gives: clone size, D gene, V gene, J gene, CDR3 protein, CDR3 DNA. The D gene is left open where the match is weak. Only some rows state a clone size, as once, few, many or a class for expanded clones.

NA	NA	TRBV6-2/TRBV6-3	TRBJ1-2	CASSYGAKGANYGYTF	TGTGCTAGCAGTTACGGTGCCAAGGGGGCTAACTATGGCTACACCTTC
NA	TRBD2	TRBV4-3	TRBJ2-1	CAGSQGRGGGPGEQFF	TGCGCCGGCAGCCAAGGTCGCGGGGGAGGACCAGGGGAGCAGTTCTTC
few	TRBD1	TRBV3-1	TRBJ1-2	CASSRTIGDRGGYTF	TGTGCCAGCAGCCGGACGATCGGGGACAGAGGGGGCTACACCTTC
NA	NA	TRBV4-3	TRBJ1-6	CASSQGDYGDSPLHF	TGCGCCAGCAGCCAAGGGGACTACGGAGATTCACCCCTCCACTTT
NA	TRBD2	TRBV5-6	TRBJ2-5	CASSLASGSGETQYF	TGTGCCAGCAGCTTGGCTAGCGGGAGTGGCGAGACCCAGTACTTC
few	NA	TRBV12-3/TRBV12-4	TRBJ1-1	CASSRPTGRAEAFF	TGTGCCAGCAGTCGACCCACAGGGCGGGCTGAAGCTTTCTTT
few	NA	TRBV3-1	TRBJ2-1	CASSRDLEQFF	TGTGCCAGCAGCCGGGACCTAGAGCAGTTCTTC
NA	NA	TRBV11-2	TRBJ2-5	CASSSSGRERETQYF	TGTGCCAGCAGCTCTTCAGGCAGGGAACGAGAGACCCAGTACTTC
few	TRBD2	TRBV7-8	TRBJ2-7	CASSPRTSGSNEQYF	TGTGCCAGCAGCCCACGGACTAGCGGGAGTAACGAGCAGTACTTC
NA	TRBD2	TRBV6-1	TRBJ2-3	CASRKGLAGVDMQYF	TGTGCCAGCAGGAAGGGACTAGCGGGGGTAGATATGCAGTATTTT
NA	TRBD1	TRBV11-2	TRBJ2-5	CASSLDGTEETQYF	TGTGCCAGCAGCTTAGATGGGACAGAAGAGACCCAGTACTTC
few	NA	TRBV9	TRBJ2-5	CASSVARGSETQYF	TGTGCCAGCAGCGTAGCCAGGGGAAGTGAGACCCAGTACTTC
few	NA	TRBV6-1	TRBJ2-1	CASSDMRNTEQFF	TGTGCCAGCAGTGACATGAGGAATACTGAGCAGTTCTTC
NA	NA	TRBV20-1	TRBJ1-2	CSASRGASGYTF	TGCAGTGCTAGTCGGGGGGCGAGTGGCTACACCTTC
NA	NA	TRBV7-9	TRBJ2-7	CASSNLSPYEQYF	TGTGCCAGCAGCAACCTGAGCCCCTACGAGCAGTACTTC
NA	NA	TRBV10-3	TRBJ1-1	CTIGGQLAAEAFF	TGTACCATCGGAGGACAGCTTGCGGCTGAAGCTTTCTTT
NA	NA	TRBV7-9	TRBJ2-7	CASSPKRPEQYF	TGTGCCAGCAGCCCGAAAAGGCCCGAGCAGTACTTC
NA	TRBD2	TRBV20-1	TRBJ2-7	CSAREAGGAPYEQYF	TGCAGTGCTAGAGAGGCGGGAGGGGCACCCTACGAGCAGTACTTC
once	TRBD1	TRBV7-2	TRBJ1-1	CASSHTPRGRTEAFF	TGTGCCAGCAGCCACACCCCCAGGGGGCGCACTGAAGCTTTCTTT
NA	TRBD1	TRBV3-1	TRBJ1-2	CASSQKGGTDHYGYTF	TGTGCCAGCAGCCAAAAGGGCGGGACAGATCACTATGGCTACACCTTC
few	TRBD1	TRBV7-2	TRBJ1-2	CASSPRTGVFGYTF	TGTGCCAGCAGCCCGCGGACAGGGGTGTTTGGCTACACCTTC
NA	NA	TRBV27	TRBJ1-5	CASSLVGFDQPQHF	TGTGCCAGCAGCCTCGTGGGGTTTGATCAGCCCCAGCATTTT